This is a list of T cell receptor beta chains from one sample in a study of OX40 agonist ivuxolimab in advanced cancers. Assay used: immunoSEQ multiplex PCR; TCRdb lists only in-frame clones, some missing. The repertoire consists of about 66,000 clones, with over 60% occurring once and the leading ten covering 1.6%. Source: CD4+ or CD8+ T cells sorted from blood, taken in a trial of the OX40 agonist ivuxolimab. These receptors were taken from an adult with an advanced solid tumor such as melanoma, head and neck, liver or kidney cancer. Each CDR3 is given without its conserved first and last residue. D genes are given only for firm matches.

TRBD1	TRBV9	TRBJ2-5	ASSAQGAWETQY
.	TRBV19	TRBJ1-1	ASSILPDNLKAF
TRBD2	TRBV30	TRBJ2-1	AWRAGGASYNEQF
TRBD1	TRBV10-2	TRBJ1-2	ASSGGQGSPYGYT
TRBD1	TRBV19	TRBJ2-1	ASSFDLRDRPNEQF
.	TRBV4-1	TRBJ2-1	ASSPRSTGGSYNEQF
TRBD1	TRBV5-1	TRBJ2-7	ASSSLAGQGPPYEQY
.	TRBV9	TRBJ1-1	ASSVGSNTEAF
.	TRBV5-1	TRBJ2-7	ASSLGWEGQASYEQY
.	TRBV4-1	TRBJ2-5	ASSQASGQSQETQY
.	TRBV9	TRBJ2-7	ASSPLTSSYEQY
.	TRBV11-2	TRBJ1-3	ASSFEEALSGNTIY